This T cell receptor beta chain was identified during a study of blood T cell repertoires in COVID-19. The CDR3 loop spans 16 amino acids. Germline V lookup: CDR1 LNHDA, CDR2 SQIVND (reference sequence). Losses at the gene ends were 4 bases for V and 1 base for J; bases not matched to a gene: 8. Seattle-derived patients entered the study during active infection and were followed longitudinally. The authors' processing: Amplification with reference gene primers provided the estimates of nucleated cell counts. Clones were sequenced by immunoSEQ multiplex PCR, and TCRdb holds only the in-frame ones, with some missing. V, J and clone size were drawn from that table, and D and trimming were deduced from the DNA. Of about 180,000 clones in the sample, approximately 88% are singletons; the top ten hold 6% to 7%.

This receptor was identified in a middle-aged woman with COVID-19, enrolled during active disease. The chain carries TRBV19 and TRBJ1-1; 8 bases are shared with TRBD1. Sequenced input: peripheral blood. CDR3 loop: CASSTYRGRPNTEAFF. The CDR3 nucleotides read TGTGCCAGTAGTACGTACAGGGGGAGGCCGAACACTGAAGCTTTCTTT. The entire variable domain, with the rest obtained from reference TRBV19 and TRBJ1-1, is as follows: DGGITQSPKYLFRKEGQNVTLSCEQNLNHDAMYWYRQDPGQGLRLIYYSQIVNDFQKGDIAEGYSVSREKKESFPLTVTSAQKNPTAFYLCASSTYRGRPNTEAFFGQGTRLTVV.